This record covers a single T cell receptor (beta chain). This CDR3 is 15 amino acids long. Trimming cost V 6 bases and J 2 bases; bases outside gene matches: 7. CDR1 and CDR2 (germline): SGHVS, FQNEAQ. This entry comes from a study of blood T cell repertoires in COVID-19. Study overall: The United States, Italy and Spain supplied acute and convalescent COVID-19 samples.

Original handling: By means of reference gene primer amplification, nucleated cell counts were estimated. This table comes from immunoSEQ multiplex PCR, and its TCRdb copy is limited to in-frame clones, with some not included. D and trimming were read from the DNA, whereas the V and J calls and clone size are those reported in that table. The table includes under 350,000 clones, approximately 83% detected once. The sequenced sample consisted of peripheral blood. The gene calls are TRBV7-8 and TRBJ2-3; 8 nucleotides line up with TRBD2. The receptor comes from a woman in her forties or fifties who had recovered from COVID-19. CDR3 residues: CASRLGGGYTDTQYF. DNA of the CDR3: TGTGCCAGCAGACTAGGCGGGGGGTACACAGATACGCAGTATTTT.